A single sample gave rise to the 17 T cell receptor beta chains below, sequenced in a study of persistence of HIV-infected CD4 T cells. Their antigen targets remain unknown. The stimulus was an HIV-1 Gag 15-mer peptide pool, about 1 ug/peptide/mL. CD40L/CD69 double-negative CD45RO-high memory CD4+ T cells were collected. This was the immunoSEQ version 4 assay in survey mode. Using immunoSEQ multiplex PCR, the repertoire was profiled, and TCRdb retains in-frame clones only, with some absent. The sample gives 38,000 or so clones, over 65% of which show up once; around 5.4% is in the top ten. The sample consisted of cultured CD4+ T cells from PBMCs, taken from a patient who received antiretroviral therapy. The receptor source for this set is an adult with HIV. The donor label of this sample is uncertain.

The rearrangement links TRBV18 to TRBJ1-3; D not resolved. The CDR3 has 13 residues. The ends were cut back, 1 base at V and 8 bases at J, with 9 bases in the middle. Germline lookup yields CDR1 KGHSH and CDR2 LQKENI. CDR3 DNA: TGTGCCAGCTCACCACATCCAGGAGACACCATATATTTT. Amino acids: CASSPHPGDTIYF. The full variable domain, rest sourced from reference TRBV18 and TRBJ1-3, is NAGVMQNPRHLVRRRGQEARLRCSPMKGHSHVYWYRQLPEEGLKFMVYLQKENIIDESGMPKERFSAEFPKEGPSILRIQQVVRGDSAAYFCASSPHPGDTIYFGEGSWLTVV.

The chain carries TRBV7-3 and TRBJ2-1, with 7 bases fitting TRBD1. The germline V gene encodes CDR1 SGHTA and CDR2 FQGTGA. With 5 bases clipped from V and 5 bases from J, the junction kept 6 bases outside the gene matches. The CDR3 is 14 amino acids. The CDR3 region has the DNA TGTGCCAGCAGCACCGACAGGGCGGACAATGAGCAGTTCTTC. It translates to CASSTDRADNEQFF.

This clone appeared a single time. V is TRBV28 and J is TRBJ1-2, with a weak D call TRBD1 (6 bases). Trimming cost V 2 bases and J 7 bases, with 11 bases left between them. The CDR3 totals 13 residues. The V gene's germline CDR1 is MDHEN and CDR2 SYDVKM. The CDR3 is CASSLRGARGYTF. The CDR3 region has the DNA TGTGCCAGCAGTTTAAGGGGGGCGCGTGGCTACACCTTC.

This sequence joins TRBV6-1 and TRBJ1-4; D unresolved. The length of the CDR3 is 15 residues. Deletions cut 1 base from V and 7 bases from J, with 13 bases between. Germline V gives CDR1 MNHNS, CDR2 SASEGT. This CDR3 is CASSEGLVGVEKLFF. The CDR3 DNA follows: TGTGCCAGCAGTGAAGGTTTAGTCGGAGTTGAAAAACTGTTTTTT.

The sample holds one count of this clone. The chain uses TRBV2 and TRBJ1-2; D call uncertain. This CDR3 contains 14 residues. The V end was cut by 2 bases, the J end by 4 bases, with 11 bases between. CDR1 is SNHLY, CDR2 FYNNEI, per germline. The CDR3 loop is CASSEQRTFYGYTF. The CDR3 coding sequence is TGTGCCAGCAGTGAACAGCGAACTTTCTATGGCTACACCTTC.

This clone has just one count. The chain uses TRBV2 and TRBJ1-4; 7 nucleotides align to TRBD1. The J segment lost 11 bases and the V segment lost 6 bases, leaving 9 bases of the junction unmatched. This CDR3 has 13 amino acids. Germline CDR1 reads SNHLY; CDR2 reads FYNNEI. The CDR3 loop reads CASSLEGASKLFF. The DNA for the CDR3 is TGTGCCAGCAGCCTGGAGGGGGCAAGTAAACTGTTTTTT.

The chain carries TRBV5-1 and TRBJ1-1; tentative D call: TRBD1 (5 bases). This CDR3 comprises 15 residues. From germline, CDR1 is SGHRS and CDR2 YFSETQ. V was shortened by 3 bases and J by 8 bases, with 20 bases between the two germline ends. CDR3 bases: TGCGCCAGCAGCTCCGCGGGTCCGGGGGTGGAGGAAGCTTTCTTT. This encodes CASSSAGPGVEEAFF.

The gene calls are TRBV5-1 and TRBJ1-2, with D perhaps TRBD1 (5 bases). The CDR3 runs to 15 residues. Germline CDR1 SGHRS, CDR2 YFSETQ. V dropped 0 bases and J dropped 3 bases, with 12 bases sitting between them. The CDR3 sequence is CASSLGGERDYGYTF. CDR3 coding DNA: TGCGCCAGCAGCTTGGGAGGGGAAAGGGACTATGGCTACACCTTC.

The rearrangement joins TRBV19 to TRBJ1-6; D not resolved. Deletions cut 8 bases from V and 7 bases from J, with 12 bases between. The CDR3 has 13 residues. Germline CDR1 and CDR2: LNHDA and SQIVND (reference sequence). The DNA for the CDR3 is TGTGCCAGTTCCAACGGATTCAATTCACCCCTCCACTTT. Its protein is CASSNGFNSPLHF. The whole variable domain, filled in from reference TRBV19 and TRBJ1-6, reads DGGITQSPKYLFRKEGQNVTLSCEQNLNHDAMYWYRQDPGQGLRLIYYSQIVNDFQKGDIAEGYSVSREKKESFPLTVTSAQKNPTAFYLCASSNGFNSPLHFGNGTRLTVT.

This clone was detected only once. The chain joins TRBV27 to TRBJ2-1; D not resolved. V dropped 6 bases and J dropped 7 bases, with 13 bases sitting between them. Germline values: CDR1 MNHEY, CDR2 SMNVEV (reference sequence). The CDR3 loop spans 13 amino acids. The CDR3 here is CASRRLSWNEQFF. CDR3 nucleotide sequence: TGTGCCAGCAGGAGGCTCAGTTGGAATGAGCAGTTCTTC.

The chain recombines TRBV3-1 (or the pseudogene TRBV3-2) with TRBJ2-1; D unclear. The CDR3 runs to 17 residues. CDR1 is LGHDT, CDR2 YNNKEL, per germline (reference sequence). Trimming removed 1 base from V and 3 bases from J, with 16 bases in between. In nucleotides, the CDR3 is TGTGCCAGCAGCCAAGCCCCGTCGAGGATAGTCTACAATGAGCAGTTCTTC. It codes for CASSQAPSRIVYNEQFF.

The chain couples TRBV5-1 to TRBJ2-2, with 8 bases fitting TRBD1. Trimming removed 3 bases from V and 6 bases from J; junction bases left unmatched: 4. The CDR3 extends over 14 amino acids. Per the germline V gene, CDR1 is SGHRS and CDR2 is YFSETQ. The CDR3 loop reads CASSSQGGPGELFF. The CDR3, as DNA: TGCGCCAGCAGCTCACAGGGGGGCCCCGGGGAGCTGTTTTTT.

This chain links TRBV28 with TRBJ1-6, with 9 nucleotides matching TRBD1. V lost 5 bases and J lost 10; bases outside the gene matches: 9. There are 15 residues in the CDR3. Per the germline V gene, CDR1 is MDHEN and CDR2 is SYDVKM. CDR3 loop: CASSPGDRDGSPLHF. The CDR3 DNA reads as TGTGCCAGCAGTCCGGGGGACAGGGACGGCTCACCCCTCCACTTT.

This clone was counted between two and nine times. The chain uses TRBV28 and TRBJ2-1; 7 nucleotides match TRBD2. Germline CDR1 reads MDHEN; CDR2 reads SYDVKM. This CDR3 is built from 14 residues. V gave up 3 bases and J gave up 4 bases; unmatched junction bases: 3. The CDR3 protein is CASSFGGGYNEQFF. The CDR3 DNA is TGTGCCAGCAGTTTTGGGGGGGGGTACAATGAGCAGTTCTTC. The full variable domain, rest sourced from reference TRBV28 and TRBJ2-1, is DVKVTQSSRYLVKRTGEKVFLECVQDMDHENMFWYRQDPGLGLRLIYFSYDVKMKEKGDIPEGYSVSREKKERFSLILESASTNQTSMYLCASSFGGGYNEQFFGPGTRLTVL.

This clone was observed once. The J gene is TRBJ1-4, the V gene TRBV6-5; D gene ambiguous. Looked up from germline, CDR1 is MNHEY and CDR2 is SVGAGI. The CDR3 spans 13 residues. Trimming cost V 4 bases and J 7 bases, with 10 bases left between them. CDR3 DNA: TGTGCCAGCAGTTGGTCATCGGGTGAAAAACTGTTTTTT. It encodes CASSWSSGEKLFF.

The rearrangement links TRBV29-1 to TRBJ1-5; TRBD1 is a possible D gene (5 bases). The CDR3 runs 13 residues. Germline V gene sequence: CDR1 SQVTM, CDR2 ANQGSEA. V gave up 0 bases and J gave up 9 bases, with 12 bases separating them. The CDR3 loop is CSVEEPRGGPQHF. The DNA for the CDR3 is TGCAGCGTTGAAGAGCCAAGGGGAGGGCCCCAGCATTTT.

The chain joins TRBV15 to TRBJ2-3; D possibly uses TRBD1 or TRBD2 (5 bases each). V was cut by 0 bases and J by 1 base, with 11 bases left in between. CDR1 LNHNV and CDR2 YYDKDF come from the germline V gene (reference sequence). There are 16 residues in the CDR3. CDR3 loop: CATSRDLGEGTDTQYF. In DNA form, the CDR3 reads TGTGCCACCAGCAGAGATTTGGGGGAAGGCACAGATACGCAGTATTTT.